The 8 T cell receptor beta chains below come from one sample, sequenced in a study of blood T cell repertoires in COVID-19. Here immunoSEQ multiplex PCR was the method, and the copy in TCRdb shows in-frame clones only, minus some. This sample carries approximately 230,000 clones, 85% to 90% of them seen once, and the ten largest clones take roughly 16%. The sample consisted of PBMCs or T cells enriched from blood (not recorded which). Receptor source: a young man who had recovered from COVID-19.

The V gene is TRBV6-5, the J gene TRBJ1-4; D is ambiguous. Per the germline V gene, CDR1 is MNHEY and CDR2 is SVGAGI. The CDR3 is made up of 13 amino acids. The V end was cut by 2 bases, the J end by 8 bases, with 9 bases between. The CDR3 here is CASSYVRKEKLFF. For the CDR3, the DNA is TGTGCCAGCAGTTACGTGAGGAAAGAAAAACTGTTTTTT.

The chain joins TRBV5-1 to TRBJ2-7, with a tentative D call TRBD2 (5 bases). Germline lookup yields CDR1 SGHRS and CDR2 YFSETQ. Trimming left V 1 base short and J 5 bases short, with 13 bases between. The CDR3 contains 14 residues. The CDR3 nucleotides are TGCGCCAGCAGCTTGAGCGGTCTGACCAACGAGCAGTACTTC. It is translated as CASSLSGLTNEQYF.

CDR3 bases: TGTGCCAGTACTGGTCGTGCGCGGGAGCTGTTTTTT. As protein: CASTGRARELFF. The V gene is TRBV19, the J gene TRBJ2-2; no clear D gene. The CDR3 is 12 amino acids. The germline V gene encodes CDR1 LNHDA and CDR2 SQIVND (reference sequence). Trimming left V 7 bases short and J 9 bases short, with 12 bases between.

The chain employs TRBV25-1 and TRBJ1-4; a possible D gene is TRBD1 (5 bases). CDR1 and CDR2 (germline): MGHDK, SYGVNS. The CDR3 is made up of 13 amino acids. V dropped 0 bases and J dropped 11 bases, with 10 bases sitting between them. In DNA, the CDR3 is TGTGCCAGCAGTGAATATGGGGGGAGCAAACTGTTTTTT. It translates to CASSEYGGSKLFF.

The V gene is TRBV2, the J gene TRBJ1-2, with 9 bases fitting TRBD1. Per the germline V gene, CDR1 is SNHLY and CDR2 is FYNNEI. V gave up 8 bases and J gave up 4 bases; unmatched junction bases: 8. The CDR3 is made up of 14 amino acids. In nucleotides, the CDR3 is TGTGCCAGCGCCGGACAGGGGAGTAGCTATGGCTACACCTTC. It translates to CASAGQGSSYGYTF.

V and J are TRBV6-1 and TRBJ1-3, with a tentative D call TRBD1 (6 bases). V lost 0 bases, J lost 13 bases, and 13 bases lay in between. This CDR3 is 13 amino acids long. CDR1 is MNHNS and CDR2 is SASEGT in the germline V gene. The CDR3 spells CASSEAMGQRIYF. For the CDR3, the DNA is TGTGCCAGCAGTGAAGCTATGGGACAAAGAATATATTTT.

This clone was observed many times. The gene calls are TRBV27 and TRBJ1-3; TRBD1 might be the D (5 bases). The CDR3 consists of 14 residues. Per the germline V gene, CDR1 is MNHEY and CDR2 is SMNVEV (reference sequence). The V end lost 6 bases, the J end lost 0 bases, and 9 bases lay between the germline ends. DNA for the CDR3: TGTGCCAGCAGACCAGGGTCCTCTGGAAACACCATATATTTT. Translation gives CASRPGSSGNTIYF.

This clone has only one observation. The V gene is TRBV12-5, the J gene TRBJ2-2; 8 nucleotides match TRBD1. This CDR3 is built from 16 residues. CDR1 is LGHNT and CDR2 is FRNRAP in the germline V gene. The junction had 13 bases not matched to a gene; V was cut back by 6 bases and J by 7 bases. The CDR3 DNA is TGTGCTAGTGGACTAACGACAGGGGCGAATTACGGGGAGCTGTTTTTT. It translates to CASGLTTGANYGELFF.